This TCR beta chain derives from a study of pediatric ulcerative colitis. Points on this clone: Its antigen remains unidentified.

Method: immunoSEQ multiplex PCR; TCRdb's copy keeps in-frame clones and lacks some. The sample records 60,000 to 75,000 clones, just over 75% being singletons. Study-level results: A couple of rectal clonotypes were found only in ulcerative colitis patients, all of them. Compared with controls, ulcerative colitis showed greater blood-rectum clone sharing.

The V and J ends lost 7 bases and 6 bases respectively, with 17 bases between them. The CDR3 covers 14 residues. Germline V gives CDR1 MGHRA, CDR2 YSYEKL. Ulcerative colitis patients received no immunosuppressive medication before the diagnostic colonoscopy. This chain links TRBV4-1 with TRBJ2-3; D is ambiguous. This clonotype was sampled from a boy aged 5-17 years with moderate ulcerative colitis. The sample was blood. The DNA for the CDR3 is TGCGCCAGCACCCCTCCGGGCCGCCGGGATACGCAGTATTTT. Protein sequence: CASTPPGRRDTQYF.